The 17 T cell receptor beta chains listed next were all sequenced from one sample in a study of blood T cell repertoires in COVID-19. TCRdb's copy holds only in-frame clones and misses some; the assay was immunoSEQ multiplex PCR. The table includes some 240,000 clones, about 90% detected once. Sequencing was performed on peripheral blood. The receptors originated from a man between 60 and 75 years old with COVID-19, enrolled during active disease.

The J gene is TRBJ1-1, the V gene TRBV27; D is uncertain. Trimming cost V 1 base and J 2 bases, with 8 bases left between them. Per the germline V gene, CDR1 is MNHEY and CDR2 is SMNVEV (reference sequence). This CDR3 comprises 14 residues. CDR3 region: CASSLYERNTEAFF. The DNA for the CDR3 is TGTGCCAGCAGTTTATACGAGAGAAACACTGAAGCTTTCTTT.

The CDR3 sequence: CASGLGQARFYGYTF. In DNA form, the CDR3 reads TGTGCTAGTGGTTTGGGCCAGGCAAGGTTCTATGGCTACACCTTC. The V and J genes are TRBV12-5 and TRBJ1-2; D gene ambiguous. Germline-derived CDR1 and CDR2 are LGHNT and FRNRAP. The germline V and J ends were trimmed by 1 base and 4 bases, with 13 bases remaining between them. This CDR3 region has 15 residues.

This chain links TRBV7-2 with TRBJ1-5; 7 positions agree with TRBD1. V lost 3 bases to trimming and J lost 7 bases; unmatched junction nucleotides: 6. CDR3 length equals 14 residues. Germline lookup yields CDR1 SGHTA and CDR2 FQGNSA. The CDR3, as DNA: TGTGCCAGCAGCTTGAAAGGGGGCGGCCAGCCCCAGCATTTT. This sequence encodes CASSLKGGGQPQHF.

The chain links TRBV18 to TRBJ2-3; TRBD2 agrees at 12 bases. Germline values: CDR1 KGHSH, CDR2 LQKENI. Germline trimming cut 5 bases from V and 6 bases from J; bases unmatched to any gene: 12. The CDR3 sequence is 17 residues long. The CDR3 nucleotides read TGTGCCAGCTCAAAGGAATCTAGCGGGAGGGCCTATGATACGCAGTATTTT. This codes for CASSKESSGRAYDTQYF. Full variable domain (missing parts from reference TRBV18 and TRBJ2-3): NAGVMQNPRHLVRRRGQEARLRCSPMKGHSHVYWYRQLPEEGLKFMVYLQKENIIDESGMPKERFSAEFPKEGPSILRIQQVVRGDSAAYFCASSKESSGRAYDTQYFGPGTRLTVL.

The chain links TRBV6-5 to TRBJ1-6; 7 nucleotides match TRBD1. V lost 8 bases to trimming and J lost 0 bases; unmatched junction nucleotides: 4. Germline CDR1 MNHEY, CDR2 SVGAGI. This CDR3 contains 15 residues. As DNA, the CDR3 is TGTGCCAGCGGGGACAGAAGCTCCTATAATTCACCCCTCCACTTT. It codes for CASGDRSSYNSPLHF.

The chain's CDR3 is CATSPPETYGYTF. CDR3 nucleotides: TGCGCCACCTCCCCACCAGAAACGTATGGCTACACCTTC. The rearrangement links TRBV5-1 to TRBJ1-2, with D unresolved. This CDR3 comprises 13 residues. Germline loops: CDR1 SGHRS, CDR2 YFSETQ. V was trimmed by 9 bases and J by 5 bases, leaving 17 bases between them.

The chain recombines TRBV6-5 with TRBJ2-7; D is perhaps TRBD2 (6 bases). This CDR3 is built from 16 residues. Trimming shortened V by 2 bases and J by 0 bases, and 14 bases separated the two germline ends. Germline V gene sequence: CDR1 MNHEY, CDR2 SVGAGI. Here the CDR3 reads CASSYGGSVISYEQYF. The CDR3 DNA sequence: TGTGCCAGCAGTTACGGGGGGTCAGTTATCTCCTACGAGCAGTACTTC.

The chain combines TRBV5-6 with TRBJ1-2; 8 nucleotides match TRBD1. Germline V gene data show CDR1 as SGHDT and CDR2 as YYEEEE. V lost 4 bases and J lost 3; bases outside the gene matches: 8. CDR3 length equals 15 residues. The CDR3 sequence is CASSAQGQDYYGYTF. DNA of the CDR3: TGTGCCAGCAGCGCACAGGGACAGGACTACTATGGCTACACCTTC.

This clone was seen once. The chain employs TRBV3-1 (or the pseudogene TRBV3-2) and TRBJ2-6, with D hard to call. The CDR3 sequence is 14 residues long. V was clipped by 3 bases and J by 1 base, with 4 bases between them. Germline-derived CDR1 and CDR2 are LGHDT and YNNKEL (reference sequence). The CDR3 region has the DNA TGTGCCAGCAGCCACAGGTCTGGGGCCAACGTCCTGACTTTC. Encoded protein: CASSHRSGANVLTF.

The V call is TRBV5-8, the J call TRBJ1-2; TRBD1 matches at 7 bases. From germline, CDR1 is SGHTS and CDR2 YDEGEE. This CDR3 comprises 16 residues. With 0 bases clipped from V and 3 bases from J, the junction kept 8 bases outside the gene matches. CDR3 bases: TGTGCCAGCAGCTTGGTGATAGGGGGCGTCCACTATGGCTACACCTTC. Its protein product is CASSLVIGGVHYGYTF.

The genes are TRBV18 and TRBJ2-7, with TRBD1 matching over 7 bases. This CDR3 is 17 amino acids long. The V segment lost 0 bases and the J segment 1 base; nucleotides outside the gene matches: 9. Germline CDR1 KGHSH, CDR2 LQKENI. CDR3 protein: CASSPPNLGTESYEQYF. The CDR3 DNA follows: TGTGCCAGCTCACCACCGAACCTCGGGACAGAATCCTACGAGCAGTACTTC.

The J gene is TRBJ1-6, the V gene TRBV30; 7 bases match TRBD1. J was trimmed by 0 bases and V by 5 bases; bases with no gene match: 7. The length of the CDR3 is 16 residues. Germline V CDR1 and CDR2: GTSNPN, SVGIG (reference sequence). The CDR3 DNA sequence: TGTGCCTGGGAGGGACAGCCGAGCTCCTATAATTCACCCCTCCACTTT. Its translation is CAWEGQPSSYNSPLHF.

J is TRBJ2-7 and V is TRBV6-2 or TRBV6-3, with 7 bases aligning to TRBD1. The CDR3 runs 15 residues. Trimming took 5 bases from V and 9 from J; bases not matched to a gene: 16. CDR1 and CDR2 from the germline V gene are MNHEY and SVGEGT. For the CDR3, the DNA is TGTGCCAGCAGTAAGCCGGGACAGCCCAATTCCGGGCAGTACTTC. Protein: CASSKPGQPNSGQYF.

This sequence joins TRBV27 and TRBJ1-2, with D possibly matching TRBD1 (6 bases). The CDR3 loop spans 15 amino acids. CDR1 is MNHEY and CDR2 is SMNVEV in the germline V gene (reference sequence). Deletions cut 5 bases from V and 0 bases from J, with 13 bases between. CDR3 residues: CASSRQGRTNYGYTF. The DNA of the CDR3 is TGTGCCAGCAGTCGGCAGGGGCGGACTAACTATGGCTACACCTTC.

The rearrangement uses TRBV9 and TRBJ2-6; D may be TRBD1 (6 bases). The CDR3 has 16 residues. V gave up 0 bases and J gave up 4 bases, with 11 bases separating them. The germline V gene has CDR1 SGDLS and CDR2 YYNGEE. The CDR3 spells CASSVVGQIGANVLTF. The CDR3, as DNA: TGTGCCAGCAGCGTAGTGGGACAAATAGGGGCCAACGTCCTGACTTTC.

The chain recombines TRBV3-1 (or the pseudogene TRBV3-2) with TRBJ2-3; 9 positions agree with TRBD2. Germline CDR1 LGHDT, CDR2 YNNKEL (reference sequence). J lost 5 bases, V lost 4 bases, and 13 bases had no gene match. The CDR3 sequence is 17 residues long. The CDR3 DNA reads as TGTGCCAGCAGCCCCCTCGGGCTAGCGGGGTTAGTAGATACGCAGTATTTT. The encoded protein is CASSPLGLAGLVDTQYF.

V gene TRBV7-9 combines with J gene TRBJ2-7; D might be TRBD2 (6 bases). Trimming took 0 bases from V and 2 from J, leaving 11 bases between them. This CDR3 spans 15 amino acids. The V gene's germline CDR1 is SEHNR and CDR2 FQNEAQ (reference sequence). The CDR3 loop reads CASSLALASTYEQYF. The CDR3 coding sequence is TGTGCCAGCAGCTTAGCCCTAGCGAGTACCTACGAGCAGTACTTC.